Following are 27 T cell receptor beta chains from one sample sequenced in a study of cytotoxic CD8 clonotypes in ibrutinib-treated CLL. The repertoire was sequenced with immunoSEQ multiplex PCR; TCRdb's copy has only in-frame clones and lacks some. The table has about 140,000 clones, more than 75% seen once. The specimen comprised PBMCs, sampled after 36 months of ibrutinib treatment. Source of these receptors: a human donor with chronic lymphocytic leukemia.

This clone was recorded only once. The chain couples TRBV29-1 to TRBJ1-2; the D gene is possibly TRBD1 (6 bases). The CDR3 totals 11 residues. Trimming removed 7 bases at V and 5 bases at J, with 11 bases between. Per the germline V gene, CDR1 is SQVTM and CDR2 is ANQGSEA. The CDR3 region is CSAQGPYGYTF. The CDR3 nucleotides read TGCAGCGCACAGGGACCGTATGGCTACACCTTC.

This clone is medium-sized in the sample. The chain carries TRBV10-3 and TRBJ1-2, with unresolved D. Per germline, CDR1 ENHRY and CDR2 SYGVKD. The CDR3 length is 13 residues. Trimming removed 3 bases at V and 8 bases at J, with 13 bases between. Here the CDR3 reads CAISEGPMEGYTF. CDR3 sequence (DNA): TGTGCCATCAGTGAAGGACCTATGGAGGGCTACACCTTC.

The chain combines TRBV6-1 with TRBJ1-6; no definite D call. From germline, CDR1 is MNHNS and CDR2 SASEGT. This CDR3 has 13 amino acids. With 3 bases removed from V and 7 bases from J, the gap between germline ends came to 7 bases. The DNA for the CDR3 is TGTGCCAGCAGTGACGGATTCAATTCACCCCTCCACTTT. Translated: CASSDGFNSPLHF.

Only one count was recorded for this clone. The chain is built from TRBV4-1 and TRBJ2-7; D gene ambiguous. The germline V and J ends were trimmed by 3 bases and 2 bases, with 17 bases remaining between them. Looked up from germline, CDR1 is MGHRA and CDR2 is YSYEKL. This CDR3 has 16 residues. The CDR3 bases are TGCGCCAGCAGCCATTACATGTCTACGGTCACCTACGAGCAGTACTTC. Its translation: CASSHYMSTVTYEQYF.

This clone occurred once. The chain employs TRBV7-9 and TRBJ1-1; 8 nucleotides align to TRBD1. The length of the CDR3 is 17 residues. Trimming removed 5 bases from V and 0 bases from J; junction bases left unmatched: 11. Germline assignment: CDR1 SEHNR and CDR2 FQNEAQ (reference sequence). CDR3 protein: CASSPLGWTGLNTEAFF. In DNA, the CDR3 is TGTGCCAGCAGCCCCCTGGGATGGACAGGGCTGAACACTGAAGCTTTCTTT.

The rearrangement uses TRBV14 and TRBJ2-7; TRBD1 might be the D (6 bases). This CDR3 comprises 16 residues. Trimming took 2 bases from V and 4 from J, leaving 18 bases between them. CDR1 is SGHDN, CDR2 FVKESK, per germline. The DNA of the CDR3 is TGTGCCAGCAGCCAACCAGGGGACCCGAACCCTTACGAGCAGTACTTC. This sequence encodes CASSQPGDPNPYEQYF.

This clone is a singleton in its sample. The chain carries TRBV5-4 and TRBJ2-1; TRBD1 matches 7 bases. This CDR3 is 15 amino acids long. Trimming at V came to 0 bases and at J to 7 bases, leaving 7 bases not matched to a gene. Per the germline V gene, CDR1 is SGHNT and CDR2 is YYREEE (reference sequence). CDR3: CASSLVQGNPNEQFF. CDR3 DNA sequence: TGTGCCAGCAGCTTGGTACAGGGGAACCCTAATGAGCAGTTCTTC.

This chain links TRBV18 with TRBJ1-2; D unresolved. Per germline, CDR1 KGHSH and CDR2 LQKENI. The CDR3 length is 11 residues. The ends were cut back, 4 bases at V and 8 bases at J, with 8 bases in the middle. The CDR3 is CASSQSGGYTF. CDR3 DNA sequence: TGTGCCAGCTCACAATCGGGAGGCTACACCTTC.

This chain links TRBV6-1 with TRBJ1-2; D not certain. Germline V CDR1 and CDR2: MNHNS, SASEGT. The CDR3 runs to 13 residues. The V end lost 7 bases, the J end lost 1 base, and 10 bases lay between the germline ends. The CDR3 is CASTFESNYGYTF. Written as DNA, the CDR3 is TGTGCCAGCACTTTTGAAAGTAACTATGGCTACACCTTC.

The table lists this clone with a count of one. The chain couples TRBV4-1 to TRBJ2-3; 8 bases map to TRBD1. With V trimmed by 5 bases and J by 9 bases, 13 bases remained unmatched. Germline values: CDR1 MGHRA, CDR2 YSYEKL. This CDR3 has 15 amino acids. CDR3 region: CASSARTGTFVTQYF. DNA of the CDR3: TGCGCCAGCAGCGCTCGGACAGGGACCTTCGTGACGCAGTATTTT.

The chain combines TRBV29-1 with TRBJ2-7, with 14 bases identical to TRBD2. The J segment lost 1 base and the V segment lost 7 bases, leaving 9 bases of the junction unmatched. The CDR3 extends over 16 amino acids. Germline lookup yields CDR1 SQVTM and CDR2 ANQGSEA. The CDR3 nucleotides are TGCAGCGAAGAGGGACTAGCGGGGGTAGGATCCTACGAGCAGTACTTC. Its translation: CSEEGLAGVGSYEQYF.

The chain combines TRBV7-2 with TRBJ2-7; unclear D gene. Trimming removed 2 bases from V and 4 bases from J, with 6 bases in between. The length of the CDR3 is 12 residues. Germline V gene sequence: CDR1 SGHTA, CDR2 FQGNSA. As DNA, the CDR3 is TGTGCCAGCAGCTTAACGTGGTACGAGCAGTACTTC. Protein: CASSLTWYEQYF.

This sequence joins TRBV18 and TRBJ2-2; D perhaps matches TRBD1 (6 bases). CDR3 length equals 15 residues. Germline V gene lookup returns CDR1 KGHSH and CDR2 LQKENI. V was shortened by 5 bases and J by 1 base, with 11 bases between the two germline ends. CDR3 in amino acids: CASSNQGRNTGELFF. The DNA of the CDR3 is TGTGCCAGCTCAAACCAGGGGAGGAACACCGGGGAGCTGTTTTTT.

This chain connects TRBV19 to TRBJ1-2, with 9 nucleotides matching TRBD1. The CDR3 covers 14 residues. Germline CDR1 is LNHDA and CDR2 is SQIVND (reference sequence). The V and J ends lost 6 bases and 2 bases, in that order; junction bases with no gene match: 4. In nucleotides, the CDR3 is TGTGCCAGTAGGTACAGGGGGCCCAACTATGGCTACACCTTC. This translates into CASRYRGPNYGYTF.

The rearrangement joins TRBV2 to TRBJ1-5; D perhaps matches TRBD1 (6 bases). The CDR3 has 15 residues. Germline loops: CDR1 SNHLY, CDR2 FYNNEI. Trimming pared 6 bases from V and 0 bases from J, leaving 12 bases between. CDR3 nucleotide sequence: TGTGCCAGCAGCATACAGGGTTATAGCAATCAGCCCCAGCATTTT. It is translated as CASSIQGYSNQPQHF.

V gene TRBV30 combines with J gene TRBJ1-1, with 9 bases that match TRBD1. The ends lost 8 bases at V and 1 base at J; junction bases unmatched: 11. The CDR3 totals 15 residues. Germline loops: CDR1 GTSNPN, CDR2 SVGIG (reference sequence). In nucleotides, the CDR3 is TGTGCCGGTAATACCACAGGGGGCCGGAACACTGAAGCTTTCTTT. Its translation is CAGNTTGGRNTEAFF.

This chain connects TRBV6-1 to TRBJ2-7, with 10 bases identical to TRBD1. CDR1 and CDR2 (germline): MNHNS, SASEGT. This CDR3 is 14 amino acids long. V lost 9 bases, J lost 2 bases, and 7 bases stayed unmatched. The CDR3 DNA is TGTGCCAGTGGGCGGACAGGGGGTCCCTACGAGCAGTACTTC. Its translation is CASGRTGGPYEQYF.

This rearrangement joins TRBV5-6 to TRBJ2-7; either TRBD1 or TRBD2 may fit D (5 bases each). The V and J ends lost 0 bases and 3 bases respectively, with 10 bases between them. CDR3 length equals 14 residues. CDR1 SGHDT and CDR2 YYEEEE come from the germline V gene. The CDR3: CASSLGGGYYEQYF. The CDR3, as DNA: TGTGCCAGCAGCTTGGGTGGGGGATACTACGAGCAGTACTTC.

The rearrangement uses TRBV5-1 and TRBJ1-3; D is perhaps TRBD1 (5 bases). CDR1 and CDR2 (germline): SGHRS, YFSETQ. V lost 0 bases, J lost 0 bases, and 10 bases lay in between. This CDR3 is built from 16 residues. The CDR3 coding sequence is TGCGCCAGCAGCTTGGGTGGCAGGGTCTCTGGAAACACCATATATTTT. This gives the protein CASSLGGRVSGNTIYF.

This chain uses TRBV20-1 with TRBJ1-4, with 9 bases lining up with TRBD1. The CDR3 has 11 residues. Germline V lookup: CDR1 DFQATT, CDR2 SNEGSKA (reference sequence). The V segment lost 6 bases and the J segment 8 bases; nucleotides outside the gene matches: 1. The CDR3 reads CSAGTGEKLFF. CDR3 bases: TGCAGTGCGGGGACAGGGGAAAAACTGTTTTTT.

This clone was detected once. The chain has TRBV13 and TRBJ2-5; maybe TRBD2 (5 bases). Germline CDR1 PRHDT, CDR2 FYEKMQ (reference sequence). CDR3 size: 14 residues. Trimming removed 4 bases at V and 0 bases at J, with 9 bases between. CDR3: CASSSPSNQETQYF. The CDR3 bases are TGTGCCAGCAGCTCCCCTAGCAACCAAGAGACCCAGTACTTC.

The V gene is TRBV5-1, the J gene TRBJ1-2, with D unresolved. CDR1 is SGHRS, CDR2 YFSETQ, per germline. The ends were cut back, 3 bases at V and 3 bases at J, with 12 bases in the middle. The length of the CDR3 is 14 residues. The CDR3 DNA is TGCGCCAGCAGCTCGTTAGGGTTGGACTATGGCTACACCTTC. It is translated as CASSSLGLDYGYTF.

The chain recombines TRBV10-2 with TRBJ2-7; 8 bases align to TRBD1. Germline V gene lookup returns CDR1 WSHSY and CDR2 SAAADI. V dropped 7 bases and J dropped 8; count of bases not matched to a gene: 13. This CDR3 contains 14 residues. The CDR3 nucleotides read TGCGCCAGCAAAAACCGGGACAGGAATTCCAAGCAGTACTTC. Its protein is CASKNRDRNSKQYF.

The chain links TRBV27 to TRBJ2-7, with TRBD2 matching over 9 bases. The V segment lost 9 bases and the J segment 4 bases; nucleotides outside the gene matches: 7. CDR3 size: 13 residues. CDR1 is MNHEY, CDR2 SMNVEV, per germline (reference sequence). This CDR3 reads CARQPSGRYEQYF. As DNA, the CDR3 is TGTGCCAGACAGCCCAGCGGGAGGTACGAGCAGTACTTC.

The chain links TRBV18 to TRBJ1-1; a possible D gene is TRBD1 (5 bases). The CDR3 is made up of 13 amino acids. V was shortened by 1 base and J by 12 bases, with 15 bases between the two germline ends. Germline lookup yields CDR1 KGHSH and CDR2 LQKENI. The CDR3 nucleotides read TGTGCCAGCTCACCACGAGGGACCAGGGAAACTTTCTTT. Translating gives CASSPRGTRETFF.

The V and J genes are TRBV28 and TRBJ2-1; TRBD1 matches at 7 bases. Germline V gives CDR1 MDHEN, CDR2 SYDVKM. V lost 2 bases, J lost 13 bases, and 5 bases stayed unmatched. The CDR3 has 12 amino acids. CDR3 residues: CASSLVDRVQFF. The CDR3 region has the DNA TGTGCCAGCAGTTTAGTCGACAGGGTCCAGTTCTTC.

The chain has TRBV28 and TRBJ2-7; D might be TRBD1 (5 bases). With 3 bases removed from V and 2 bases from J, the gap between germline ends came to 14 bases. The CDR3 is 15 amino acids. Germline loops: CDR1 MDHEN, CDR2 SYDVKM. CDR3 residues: CASSLLPDRTYEQYF. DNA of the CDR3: TGTGCCAGCAGTTTGCTCCCTGACAGAACCTACGAGCAGTACTTC.